This T cell receptor beta chain originates from a study of blood T cell repertoires in COVID-19 (dated by TCRdb to 2018 to 2021). With regard to the full study: Samples from collaborators originated in the United States, Italy and Spain and spanned both the acute and convalescent phases of COVID-19. The prospective study material was composed of cDNA or gDNA derived from T cells, B-cell-depleted T cells, or PBMCs. Deeply sampled blood TCRbeta repertoires from subjects exposed to, actively infected with, or recovered from COVID-19 were included in the dataset. The repertoires were made available in a free public database intended to serve as a resource for research on the immune response to SARS-CoV-2. Samples came from the ongoing ImmuneRACE study (first 160 participants) plus 1,254 subjects from 6 global collaborators. Sample metadata almost always included a de-identified subject ID, COVID-19 status, age in years and sex. HLA class I and class II types, where available, came from metadata supplied by the sample provider rather than from assay-based typing. Broad study findings and their caveats: The quantity of clinical and demographic metadata differed by source and by participant and was supplied without curation.

TCRbeta CDR3 regions were amplified from genomic DNA by means of the immunoSEQ Assay, a bias-controlled multiplex PCR. As for how the authors treated the data: The number of nucleated cells in each sample was estimated by amplification of reference gene primers within the assay. To quantify the absolute abundance of each unique TCRbeta CDR3 rearrangement, sequence reads were collapsed and filtered. For each sample, productive Simpson clonality was calculated by taking the square root of Simpson's diversity index across productive rearrangements. The source is immuneACCESS, and TCRdb retained only in-frame sequences with V and J called. Part of the clones is not carried over; for the studies checked, unresolved V genes explain less than half of this, and the remainder is unexplained. D and trimming were read from the DNA, whereas the V and J calls and clone size are those reported in that table. This sample lists 100,000 or so clones; roughly 90% were detected once. Clones ranked in the top ten supply 15% to 20% of the sample.

The collaborating institutions used their own protocols to collect whole blood in K2EDTA tubes. For TCRbeta analysis, collaborators shipped samples as frozen whole blood, isolated PBMCs, or DNA extracted from either of those sample types. On this clone: The antigen it binds to is not known. No base quality information exists; no much larger clone differs at one position.

V sheds 5 bases and J sheds 7 bases, leaving 17 bases between their ends. From the germline V gene (reference sequence), CDR1 is LNHDA and CDR2 is SQIVND. Reading from cysteine to phenylalanine, the CDR3 counts 14 amino acids. Only CDR3 DNA remains: 42 bases, in frame from the first base. This TCR was recovered from a human donor with acute or convalescent COVID-19. The donor label of this sample is uncertain. The chain was built from TRBV19 and TRBJ1-2, with the D gene too uncertain to name. Sequencing was performed on peripheral blood. CDR3 loop: CASSLILGVGGYTF. The nucleotide sequence reads as follows: TGTGCCAGTAGTCTCATTCTCGGGGTCGGTGGCTACACCTTC.